The clone carrying this T cell receptor (beta chain) has only one observation. These data originate in a study of blood T cell repertoires in COVID-19. V was pared by 7 bases and J by 0 bases, with 16 bases between. The CDR3 is 15 residues long. Germline CDR1 is LNHDA and CDR2 is SQIVND (reference sequence). Generated by immunoSEQ multiplex PCR, the TCRdb table keeps only in-frame clones and is missing some. The sample records 120,000 or so clones, about 86% being singletons. The TCR comes from a man aged 70-80 years who had recovered from COVID-19. V and J are TRBV19 and TRBJ2-7; a possible D gene is TRBD2 (5 bases). Sequencing was performed on peripheral blood. In DNA, the CDR3 is TGTGCCAGTACGCTCCGGACGGGGAGCTCCTACGAGCAGTACTTC. This sequence encodes CASTLRTGSSYEQYF. The full variable domain, in which reference TRBV19 and TRBJ2-7 provide the parts outside the CDR3, is DGGITQSPKYLFRKEGQNVTLSCEQNLNHDAMYWYRQDPGQGLRLIYYSQIVNDFQKGDIAEGYSVSREKKESFPLTVTSAQKNPTAFYLCASTLRTGSSYEQYFGPGTRLTVT.